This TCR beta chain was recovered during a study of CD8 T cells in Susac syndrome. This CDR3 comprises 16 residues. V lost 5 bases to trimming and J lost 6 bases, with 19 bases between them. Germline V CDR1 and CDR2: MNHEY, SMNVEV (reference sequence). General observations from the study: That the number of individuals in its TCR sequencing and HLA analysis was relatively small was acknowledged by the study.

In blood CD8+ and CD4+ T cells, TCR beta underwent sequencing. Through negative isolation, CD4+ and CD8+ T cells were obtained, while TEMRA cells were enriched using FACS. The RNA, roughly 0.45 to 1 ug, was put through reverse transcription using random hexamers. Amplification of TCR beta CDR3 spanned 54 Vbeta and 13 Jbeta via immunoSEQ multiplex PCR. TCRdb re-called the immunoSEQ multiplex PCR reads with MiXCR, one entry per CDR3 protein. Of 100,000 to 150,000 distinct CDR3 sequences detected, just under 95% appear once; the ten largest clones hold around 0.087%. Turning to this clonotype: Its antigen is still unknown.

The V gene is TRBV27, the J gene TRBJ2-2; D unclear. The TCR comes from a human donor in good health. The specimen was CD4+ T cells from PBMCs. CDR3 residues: CASSSQRELGAGELFF. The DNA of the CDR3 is TGTGCCAGCAGTAGTCAGCGAGAATTGGGCGCCGGGGAGCTGTTTTTT.